The clone carrying this T cell receptor (beta chain) was counted many times. The antigen is undetermined. A library prepared for alpha chains yielded this beta chain as an off-target read; its size is of little meaning. The sample originates from a study of spatial heterogeneity in lung cancer. Study at large: Sequencing consistently turned up more beta-chain sequences than alpha-chain sequences. Study results and caveats: Expanded alpha and beta TCR counts within tumors tracked tumor mutation counts.

TCRdb passed the 5' RACE reads through MiXCR, listing each CDR3 protein once. The sample has 5,500 to 8,500 distinct CDR3 sequences; less than 15% are singletons. This CDR3 contains 15 residues. Between the trimmed V and J ends, which lost 3 bases and 1 base, there was a span of 14 bases. Germline assignment: CDR1 DFQATT and CDR2 SNEGSKA (reference sequence). This sample's time point: sample taken at primary tumor resection. The source of this sequence is a male donor with early-stage non-small cell lung cancer. The chain is built from TRBV20-1 and TRBJ2-3, with D tentatively TRBD1 (5 bases). Sequenced here: lung tumor tissue, sampled at surgery. CDR3 DNA sequence: TGCAGTGCTAGCAAAGGGGCCGTGGGCACAGATACGCAGTATTTT. Protein sequence: CSASKGAVGTDTQYF.